This T cell receptor beta chain emerged from a study of vaccination effects on CD4 cells after COVID-19. Study summary: Both of the two convalescent patients gave a sample, one 16 days and one a week before vaccination. General study findings and limits: Spike-reactive clones present post-vaccine in convalescents were predominantly new vaccine-induced clones. In the late period after vaccination, infection- and vaccine-induced clones contracted markedly.

Assay used: immunoSEQ multiplex PCR; TCRdb lists only in-frame clones, some missing. Among about 27,000 clones listed, about 75% were seen once. Before sequencing took place, the ViraFEST assay used viral peptide pools to expand antigen-specific CD4+ T cells. Around day 10 of culture, CD4+ T cells were separated out. The infection with SARS-CoV-2 (confirmed by PCR) occurred in this person between March and December 2020. This clone was found a few times. The antigen is unknown. The CDR3 runs 14 residues. From germline, CDR1 is LGHDT and CDR2 YNNKEL (reference sequence). With 1 base removed from V and 7 bases from J, the gap between germline ends came to 11 bases.

The receptor's source is a human donor who had a prior SARS-CoV-2 infection. The chain recombines TRBV3-1 (or the pseudogene TRBV3-2) with TRBJ1-5, with D unclear. Material: CD4+ T cells from PBMCs cultured with SARS-CoV-2 spike peptides, obtained before COVID-19 vaccination. The CDR3 sequence: CASSQVMGNQPQHF. CDR3 bases: TGTGCCAGCAGCCAAGTGATGGGTAACCAGCCCCAGCATTTT.